These 10 T cell receptor beta chains came from one sample sequenced in a study of T cells of healthy individuals. TCRdb reprocessed the 5' RACE reads via MiXCR and lists one record per CDR3 protein. Of about 53,000 distinct CDR3 sequences listed, over 12% were seen once; the top ten hold about 15%. These receptors were obtained from a human donor in good health.

This clonotype was counted between two and nine times. Likely a read error: the CDR3 ends without its conserved phenylalanine or tryptophan. It is unclear where the CDR3 begins or ends on the DNA, so no DNA is shown, and the CDR3 is as TCRdb lists it. The CDR3 sequence: CAISESGRARL. V and J are TRBV10-3 and TRBJ2-7; TRBD2, the table's D call, was not compared with the DNA. Germline loops: CDR1 ENHRY, CDR2 SYGVKD. The CDR3 is 11 amino acids long, termini counted.

This chain connects TRBV12-3 or TRBV12-4 to TRBJ1-1, with D unresolved. The V end was cut by 0 bases, the J end by 1 base, with 3 bases between. This CDR3 has 13 amino acids. CDR3 residues: CASSLAENTEAFF. The CDR3 region has the DNA TGTGCCAGCAGTTTAGCGGAGAACACTGAAGCTTTCTTT.

This clonotype was picked up many times. This sequence joins TRBV11-2 and TRBJ1-1; D gene uncertain. CDR1 and CDR2 (germline): SGHAT, FQNNGV. V dropped 5 bases and J dropped 1 base, with 11 bases sitting between them. The CDR3 length is 14 residues. CDR3 protein: CASSLLATNTEAFF. In DNA, the CDR3 is TGTGCCAGCAGCCTACTGGCTACGAACACTGAAGCTTTCTTT.

This clonotype was recorded at least ten times. The chain links TRBV11-2 to TRBJ2-3; maybe TRBD1 (7 bases). The CDR3 sequence is 14 residues long. With 5 bases removed from V and 4 bases from J, the gap between germline ends came to 13 bases. Germline CDR1 is SGHAT and CDR2 is FQNNGV. In DNA form, the CDR3 reads TGTGCCAGCAGCGTAGGAGGGACAGCAGATACGCAGTATTTT. Translation gives CASSVGGTADTQYF. Full variable domain (missing parts from reference TRBV11-2 and TRBJ2-3): EAGVAQSPRYKIIEKRQSVAFWCNPISGHATLYWYQQILGQGPKLLIQFQNNGVVDDSQLPKDRFSAERLKGVDSTLKIQPAKLEDSAVYLCASSVGGTADTQYFGPGTRLTVL.

This chain links TRBV24-1 with TRBJ2-2, with 10 bases matching TRBD1. J gave up 1 base and V 2 bases, and 0 bases lay outside the gene matches. From germline, CDR1 is KGHDR and CDR2 SFDVKD. This CDR3 comprises 16 residues. CDR3 in amino acids: CATSDWTGGNTGELFF. As DNA, the CDR3 is TGTGCCACCAGTGATTGGACAGGGGGGAACACCGGGGAGCTGTTTTTT.

The chain carries TRBV4-1 and TRBJ1-1; D perhaps matches TRBD1 (5 bases). There are 14 residues in the CDR3. Trimming cost V 1 base and J 5 bases, with 11 bases left between them. CDR1 and CDR2 (germline): MGHRA, YSYEKL. The CDR3 DNA reads TGCGCCAGCAGCCAAGCCATCGGGGGGACTGAAGCTTTCTTT. Its protein product is CASSQAIGGTEAFF.

This clonotype was seen repeatedly, ten times or more. V and J are TRBV29-1 and TRBJ2-5, with 9 bases fitting TRBD2. V shed 7 bases and J 1 base; nucleotides not matched to a gene: 10. The CDR3 runs 15 residues. Germline lookup yields CDR1 SQVTM and CDR2 ANQGSEA. Written as DNA, the CDR3 is TGCAGCGCAGGGGCTAGCGGGGCGCTCCAAGAGACCCAGTACTTC. This encodes CSAGASGALQETQYF.

This clonotype showed up many times. This sequence joins TRBV19 and TRBJ1-6; unclear D gene. Germline values: CDR1 LNHDA, CDR2 SQIVND (reference sequence). Trimming took 6 bases from V and 6 from J, leaving 9 bases between them. The CDR3 is 13 amino acids. The CDR3 coding sequence is TGTGCCAGTAGCCGAATGGCTAATTCACCCCTCCACTTT. Translation: CASSRMANSPLHF.

The rearrangement uses TRBV27 and TRBJ2-1, with 14 bases aligning to TRBD2. The CDR3 has 16 residues. CDR1 and CDR2 from the germline V gene are MNHEY and SMNVEV (reference sequence). Unmatched junction bases numbered 10, after V lost 6 bases and J lost 9 bases. CDR3 in amino acids: CASRERGLAGGSEQFF. The CDR3, as DNA: TGTGCCAGCAGAGAACGAGGACTAGCGGGAGGCTCTGAGCAGTTCTTC.

The chain recombines TRBV20-1 with TRBJ1-1; D is uncertain. CDR3 size: 18 residues. V lost 1 base to trimming and J lost 0 bases, with 21 bases between them. Germline lookup yields CDR1 DFQATT and CDR2 SNEGSKA (reference sequence). CDR3 DNA: TGCAGTGCTAGAGGTTTAGGTCTGAAGTTCACAATGAACACTGAAGCTTTCTTT. It codes for CSARGLGLKFTMNTEAFF.